One and the same sample provided the 8 T cell receptor beta chains below, sequenced in a study of OX40 agonist ivuxolimab in advanced cancers. The data were produced by immunoSEQ multiplex PCR, yet TCRdb's version contains in-frame clones alone and is incomplete. The sample consists of 60,000 to 65,000 clones, 70% to 90% of them appearing once. Material: CD4+ or CD8+ T cells sorted from blood, obtained in a trial of the OX40 agonist ivuxolimab. All receptors come from an adult with an advanced solid tumor such as melanoma, head and neck, liver or kidney cancer.

V usage is TRBV11-3 and J usage is TRBJ2-2; TRBD1 matches 9 bases. J was trimmed by 7 bases and V by 3 bases; bases with no gene match: 6. Germline values: CDR1 SGHNT, CDR2 YENEEA. The CDR3 runs 15 residues. CDR3 region: CASSFRTGVGGELFF. The CDR3 nucleotides read TGTGCCAGCAGCTTCCGGACAGGGGTAGGCGGGGAGCTGTTTTTT.

V gene TRBV2 combines with J gene TRBJ2-7; D gene uncertain. The CDR3 is made up of 12 amino acids. CDR1 is SNHLY, CDR2 FYNNEI, per germline. Trimming stripped 7 bases from V and 2 bases from J, with 9 bases between. The chain's CDR3 is CASKPGAYEQYF. The CDR3 DNA follows: TGTGCCAGCAAACCAGGCGCCTACGAGCAGTACTTC.

The chain links TRBV2 to TRBJ2-5; D is perhaps TRBD2 (6 bases). Germline lookup yields CDR1 SNHLY and CDR2 FYNNEI. There are 13 residues in the CDR3. Trimming removed 6 bases from V and 7 bases from J, with 15 bases in between. In nucleotides, the CDR3 is TGTGCCAGCAGCCCCCCCTACGGGGGGACCCAGTACTTC. Translation: CASSPPYGGTQYF.

The rearrangement uses TRBV18 and TRBJ2-3; 14 bases map to TRBD2. V gave up 6 bases and J gave up 1 base; unmatched junction bases: 6. The CDR3 is 17 amino acids. Germline CDR1 and CDR2: KGHSH and LQKENI. In nucleotides, the CDR3 is TGTGCCAGCTCGCCGGGACTAGCGGGAGAACGCACAGATACGCAGTATTTT. This codes for CASSPGLAGERTDTQYF.

This chain links TRBV10-2 with TRBJ2-7; tentative D call: TRBD2 (5 bases). Germline V gene sequence: CDR1 WSHSY, CDR2 SAAADI. The V end was cut by 8 bases, the J end by 0 bases, with 14 bases between. This CDR3 region has 14 residues. CDR3: CASCASHNSYEQYF. In DNA, the CDR3 is TGCGCCAGCTGCGCTAGCCACAACTCCTACGAGCAGTACTTC.

The V gene is TRBV4-1, the J gene TRBJ2-7; 9 bases line up with TRBD1. Trimming at V came to 1 base and at J to 7 bases, leaving 5 bases not matched to a gene. The germline V gene encodes CDR1 MGHRA and CDR2 YSYEKL. The CDR3 sequence is 14 residues long. The CDR3 region is CASSQAGTGREQYF. The CDR3 region has the DNA TGCGCCAGCAGCCAAGCCGGGACAGGGCGAGAGCAGTACTTC.

The genes are TRBV14 and TRBJ2-3; D is ambiguous. The CDR3 contains 15 residues. V lost 0 bases, J lost 4 bases, and 11 bases lay in between. The germline CDR1 and CDR2 sequences are SGHDN and FVKESK. The CDR3 sequence is CASSQEDAPADTQYF. In DNA, the CDR3 is TGTGCCAGCAGCCAAGAAGACGCGCCGGCAGATACGCAGTATTTT.

The chain links TRBV28 to TRBJ2-7, with D perhaps being TRBD1 or TRBD2 (7 bases each). V gave up 6 bases and J gave up 11 bases, with 26 bases separating them. The germline V gene has CDR1 MDHEN and CDR2 SYDVKM. The CDR3 consists of 15 residues. The CDR3 nucleotides read TGTGCCAGCAGCCCTGGGGGGGACAGTGCGCTAGAGGAGTACTTC. Amino acids: CASSPGGDSALEEYF.